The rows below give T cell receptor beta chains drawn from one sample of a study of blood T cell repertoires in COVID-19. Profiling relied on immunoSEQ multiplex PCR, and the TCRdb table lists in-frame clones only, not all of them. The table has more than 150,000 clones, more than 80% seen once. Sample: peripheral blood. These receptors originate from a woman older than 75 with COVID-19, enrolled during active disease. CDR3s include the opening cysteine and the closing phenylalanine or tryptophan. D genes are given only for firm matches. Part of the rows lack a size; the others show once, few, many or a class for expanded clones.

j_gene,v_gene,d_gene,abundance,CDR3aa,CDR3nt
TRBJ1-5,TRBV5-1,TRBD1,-,CASSPTGEGQPQHF,TGCGCCAGCAGCCCGACAGGGGAGGGGCAGCCCCAGCATTTT
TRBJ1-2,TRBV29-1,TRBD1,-,CSVPGQGTYGYTF,TGCAGCGTCCCGGGACAGGGGACTTATGGCTACACCTTC
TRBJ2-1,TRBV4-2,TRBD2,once,CASSLTYGTSGLNEQFF,TGTGCCAGCAGCCTCACCTACGGGACTAGCGGGCTGAATGAGCAGTTCTTC
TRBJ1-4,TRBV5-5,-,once,CASSYLRTATNEKLFF,TGTGCCAGCAGCTACCTTCGGACAGCCACTAATGAAAAACTGTTTTTT
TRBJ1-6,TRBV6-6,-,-,CASSNLGEGEGSPLHF,TGTGCCAGCAGTAACCTCGGGGAGGGGGAAGGTTCACCCCTCCACTTT
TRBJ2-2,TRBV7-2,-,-,CASSLALADTGELFF,TGTGCCAGCAGCTTAGCGCTGGCAGACACCGGGGAGCTGTTTTTT
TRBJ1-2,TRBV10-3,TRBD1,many,CAITGQANYGYTF,TGTGCCATCACCGGACAGGCTAACTATGGCTACACCTTC
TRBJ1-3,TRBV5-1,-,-,CASSPVGGAGNTIYF,TGCGCCAGCAGCCCGGTCGGGGGAGCTGGAAACACCATATATTTT
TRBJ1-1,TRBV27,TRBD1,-,CASSTIYRGAEAFF,TGTGCCAGCAGCACAATTTACAGGGGGGCTGAAGCTTTCTTT
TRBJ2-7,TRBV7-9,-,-,CASSSTASYEQYF,TGTGCCAGCAGCTCGACAGCCTCCTACGAGCAGTACTTC
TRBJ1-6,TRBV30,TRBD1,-,CAWRGQRVSPLHF,TGTGCCTGGAGGGGACAGAGGGTCTCACCCCTCCACTTT
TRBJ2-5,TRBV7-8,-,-,CASSVVLGGETQYF,TGTGCCAGCAGCGTAGTTCTAGGCGGAGAGACCCAGTACTTC
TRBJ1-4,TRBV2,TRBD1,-,CASSPGTVNEKLFF,TGTGCCAGCAGCCCCGGGACAGTTAATGAAAAACTGTTTTTT
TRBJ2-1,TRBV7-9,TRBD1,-,CASSFPGGGEQFF,TGTGCCAGCAGCTTCCCAGGGGGCGGGGAGCAGTTCTTC
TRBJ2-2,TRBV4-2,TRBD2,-,CASSQDGGAFAGELFF,TGTGCCAGCAGCCAAGACGGGGGGGCCTTCGCCGGGGAGCTGTTTTTT
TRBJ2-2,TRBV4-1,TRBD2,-,CASSQPGLAGVATGELFF,TGCGCCAGCAGCCAGCCGGGACTAGCGGGGGTAGCGACCGGGGAGCTGTTTTTT
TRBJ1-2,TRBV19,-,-,CASSIPRVRGYTF,TGTGCCAGTAGTATCCCACGGGTTCGTGGCTACACCTTC
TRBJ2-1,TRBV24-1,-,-,CATSDLGGTNEQFF,TGTGCCACCAGTGATTTAGGGGGAACCAATGAGCAGTTCTTC
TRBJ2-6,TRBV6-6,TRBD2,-,CASSPGTSKSGANVLTF,TGTGCCAGCAGTCCCGGGACTAGTAAGTCTGGGGCCAACGTCCTGACTTTC
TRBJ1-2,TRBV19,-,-,CASSPLTANYGYTF,TGTGCCAGTAGTCCCTTGACAGCCAACTATGGCTACACCTTC
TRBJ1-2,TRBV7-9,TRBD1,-,CASSRTGGRGGYTF,TGTGCCAGCAGCCGTACAGGGGGCAGGGGTGGCTACACCTTC
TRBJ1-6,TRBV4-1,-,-,CASSQDVTRSPLHF,TGCGCCAGCAGCCAAGATGTCACCCGGTCACCCCTCCACTTT
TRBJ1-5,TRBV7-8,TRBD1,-,CASSFDRVNQPQHF,TGTGCCAGCAGCTTCGACAGGGTCAATCAGCCCCAGCATTTT
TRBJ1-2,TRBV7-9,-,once,CASSLEKLYGYTF,TGTGCCAGCAGCTTGGAGAAGCTCTATGGCTACACCTTC
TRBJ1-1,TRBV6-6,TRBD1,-,CASSYGQGLNTEAFF,TGTGCCAGCAGTTATGGACAGGGGCTGAACACTGAAGCTTTCTTT
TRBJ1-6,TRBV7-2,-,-,CASSSITLYNSPLHF,TGTGCCAGCAGCTCAATCACTCTCTATAATTCACCCCTCCACTTT
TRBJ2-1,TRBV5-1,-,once,CASSLFMGDSTEQFF,TGCGCCAGCAGCTTGTTTATGGGGGACTCGACGGAGCAGTTCTTC
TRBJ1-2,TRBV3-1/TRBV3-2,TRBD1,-,CASSQDHYRTGTNYGYTF,TGTGCCAGCAGCCAAGACCATTATAGGACAGGGACGAACTATGGCTACACCTTC
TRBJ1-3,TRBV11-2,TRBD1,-,CASSWTGSSGNTIYF,TGTGCCAGCAGCTGGACAGGGTCCTCTGGAAACACCATATATTTT
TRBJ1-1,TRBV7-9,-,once,CASSPGRGAEAFF,TGTGCCAGCAGCCCCGGCAGGGGAGCTGAAGCTTTCTTT
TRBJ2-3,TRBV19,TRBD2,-,CASSIDVAGGPFADTQYF,TGTGCCAGTAGTATAGATGTCGCGGGAGGCCCCTTTGCAGATACGCAGTATTTT
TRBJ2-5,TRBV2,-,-,CASGREGTGLGGTQYF,TGTGCCAGCGGGAGGGAAGGGACAGGCTTAGGCGGAACCCAGTACTTC
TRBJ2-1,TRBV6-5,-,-,CASSPRGSSYNEQFF,TGTGCCAGCAGCCCACGGGGGAGCTCCTACAATGAGCAGTTCTTC
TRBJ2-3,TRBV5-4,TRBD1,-,CASSLAGQGTDTQYF,TGTGCCAGCAGCTTGGCCGGACAGGGGACAGATACGCAGTATTTT
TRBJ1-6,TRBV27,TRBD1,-,CASSPRGTGGIDSPLHF,TGTGCCAGCAGTCCACGCGGTACAGGGGGAATCGATTCACCCCTCCACTTT
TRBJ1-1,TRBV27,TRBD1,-,CASSLRDSEAFF,TGTGCCAGCAGTTTAAGGGACAGTGAAGCTTTCTTT
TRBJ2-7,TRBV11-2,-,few,CASSLKGDSYEQYF,TGTGCCAGCAGCTTAAAGGGCGACAGCTACGAGCAGTACTTC
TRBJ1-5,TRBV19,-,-,CASSIAASVGQPQHF,TGTGCCAGTAGTATCGCAGCGTCCGTAGGTCAGCCCCAGCATTTT
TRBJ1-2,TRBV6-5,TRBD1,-,CASSWTGANYGYTF,TGTGCCAGCAGTTGGACAGGGGCGAACTATGGCTACACCTTC
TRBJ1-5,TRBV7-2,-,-,CASSLMSASGQPQHF,TGTGCCAGCAGCTTAATGTCGGCTTCGGGTCAGCCCCAGCATTTT
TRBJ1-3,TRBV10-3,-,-,CAISDPGVASGNTIYF,TGTGCCATCAGTGACCCAGGGGTCGCCTCTGGAAACACCATATATTTT
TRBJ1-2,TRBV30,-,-,CAWSRSGDGYTF,TGTGCCTGGAGTCGCTCAGGGGATGGCTACACCTTC
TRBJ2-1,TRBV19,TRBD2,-,CASSIRTSGGQEQFF,TGTGCCAGTAGTATCCGGACTAGCGGGGGCCAGGAGCAGTTCTTC
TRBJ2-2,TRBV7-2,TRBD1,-,CASSSPTGPTGELFF,TGTGCCAGCAGCTCGCCGACAGGGCCGACCGGGGAGCTGTTTTTT
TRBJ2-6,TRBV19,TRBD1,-,CASSYPGQGAAGANVLTF,TGTGCCAGTAGTTACCCGGGACAGGGGGCCGCTGGGGCCAACGTCCTGACTTTC
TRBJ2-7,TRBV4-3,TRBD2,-,CASSQAAGLTYEQYF,TGCGCCAGCAGCCAGGCCGCGGGACTAACCTACGAGCAGTACTTC
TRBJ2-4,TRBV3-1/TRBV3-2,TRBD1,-,CASSQDTRQGHSVLAKNIQYF,TGTGCCAGCAGCCAAGATACCCGACAGGGTCACAGCGTTCTAGCCAAAAACATTCAGTACTTC
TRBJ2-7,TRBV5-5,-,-,CASSWTGTISYEQYF,TGTGCCAGCAGTTGGACAGGGACTATCTCCTACGAGCAGTACTTC
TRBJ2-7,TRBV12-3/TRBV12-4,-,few,CASSFSLYEQYF,TGTGCCAGCAGTTTCTCCCTCTACGAGCAGTACTTC
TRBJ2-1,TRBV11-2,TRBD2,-,CASSPTSGRAYNEQFF,TGTGCCAGCAGCCCGACTAGCGGGAGGGCATACAATGAGCAGTTCTTC
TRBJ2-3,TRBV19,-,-,CASSIGRGADTQYF,TGTGCCAGTAGTATAGGCAGGGGTGCAGATACGCAGTATTTT
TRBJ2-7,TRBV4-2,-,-,CASSQAVAYSYEQYF,TGTGCCAGCAGCCAAGCCGTTGCGTATTCCTACGAGCAGTACTTC
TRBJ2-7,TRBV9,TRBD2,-,CASSVRGLAGVNEQYF,TGTGCCAGCAGCGTCAGAGGACTAGCGGGAGTTAACGAGCAGTACTTC